This T cell receptor (beta chain) was captured by sequencing in a study of T cells in localized non-small cell lung cancer. Notes on the study in general: Of the top 100 tumor clones, median approximately 60 were in adjacent lung, about 26 among its top 100. Uninvolved adjacent lung had more T cell clonality than any other tissue, topping tumor. A denser population of T cells in blood accompanied longer overall survival.

The CDR3 has 14 residues. With 0 bases clipped from V and 6 bases from J, the junction kept 2 bases outside the gene matches. From germline, CDR1 is SGHVS and CDR2 FQNEAQ. The repertoire was sequenced with immunoSEQ multiplex PCR; TCRdb's copy has only in-frame clones and lacks some. The sample lists under 20,000 clones; roughly 90% were seen once. This clone was seen just once. Its antigen is undetermined. This TCR came from a man aged 35-75 years with stage I lung adenocarcinoma. Sequenced here: peripheral blood, sampled before any cancer treatment. This chain uses TRBV7-8 with TRBJ1-3; 7 nucleotides align to TRBD1. This chain's CDR3 is CASSLAGTANTIYF. For the CDR3, the DNA is TGTGCCAGCAGCTTAGCCGGGACAGCAAACACCATATATTTT.